One and the same sample provided the 25 T cell receptor beta chains below, sequenced in a study of cytomegalovirus exposure and HLA in healthy donors. Method: immunoSEQ multiplex PCR; TCRdb's copy keeps in-frame clones and lacks some. Of 250,000 or so clones listed, 80% to 90% are singletons. The specimen sequenced was PBMCs. The receptor set was obtained from a man between 18 and 35 years old in good health and CMV-seronegative.

The V and J genes are TRBV29-1 and TRBJ1-2; weak D call: TRBD1 (6 bases). This CDR3 is 13 amino acids long. CDR1 is SQVTM and CDR2 is ANQGSEA in the germline V gene. V lost 6 bases and J lost 5, with 16 bases in between. The CDR3: CSVIGGRKYGYTF. As DNA, the CDR3 is TGCAGCGTAATCGGGGGGCGCAAATATGGCTACACCTTC.

Notes on this clone: At one boundary the junction diverges from the germline segment, which might be a read error. V usage is TRBV5-4 and J usage is TRBJ2-1; 8 bases match TRBD1. In germline, CDR1 is SGHNT, CDR2 YYREEE (reference sequence). This CDR3 has 16 residues. CDR3 coding DNA: TGCGCCAGCAGCCAAGGGACCACAGGGGGGTACAATGAGCAGTTCTTC. It is translated as CASSQGTTGGYNEQFF. The full variable domain, rest sourced from reference TRBV5-4 and TRBJ2-1, is ETGVTQSPTHLIKTRGQQVTLRCSSQSGHNTVSWYQQALGQGPQFIFQYYREEENGRGNFPPRFSGLQFPNYSSELNVNALELDDSALYLCASSQGTTGGYNEQFFGPGTRLTVL.

The V and J genes are TRBV30 and TRBJ2-7; D is undetermined. Germline V lookup: CDR1 GTSNPN, CDR2 SVGIG (reference sequence). V was shortened by 2 bases and J by 6 bases, with 8 bases between the two germline ends. This CDR3 contains 11 residues. The CDR3 DNA follows: TGTGCCTGGAGTCAGGCCATCGAGCAGTACTTC. This encodes CAWSQAIEQYF.

This clone was detected only a few times. This chain connects TRBV28 to TRBJ2-3; 8 bases line up with TRBD1. Germline assignment: CDR1 MDHEN and CDR2 SYDVKM. CDR3 length: 15 residues. The V and J ends lost 5 bases and 6 bases, in that order; junction bases with no gene match: 10. CDR3 in DNA: TGTGCCAGCAGTCCCCTTGGGACAGGACACGATACGCAGTATTTT. Its translation: CASSPLGTGHDTQYF.

CDR3 DNA: TGTGCCAGCAGTGAAGGTCGAGAGACCCAGTACTTC. This sequence encodes CASSEGRETQYF. This chain links TRBV2 with TRBJ2-5; D uncertain. There are 12 residues in the CDR3. V was cut by 1 base and J by 4 bases, with 4 bases left in between. Germline lookup yields CDR1 SNHLY and CDR2 FYNNEI.

The gene calls are TRBV4-3 and TRBJ2-3; 9 nucleotides line up with TRBD1. The CDR3 is made up of 17 amino acids. V dropped 4 bases and J dropped 0; count of bases not matched to a gene: 8. Germline-derived CDR1 and CDR2 are LGHNA and YSLEER. The CDR3 loop reads CASSLRDRAVSTDTQYF. CDR3 DNA sequence: TGCGCCAGCAGCCTCCGGGACAGGGCGGTGAGCACAGATACGCAGTATTTT.

The chain is built from TRBV29-1 and TRBJ1-1, with D unresolved. V was trimmed by 5 bases and J by 4 bases, leaving 11 bases between them. This CDR3 is built from 12 residues. The germline V gene encodes CDR1 SQVTM and CDR2 ANQGSEA. CDR3 coding DNA: TGCAGCGTTTCCCAGGAGGTCACTGAAGCTTTCTTT. This sequence encodes CSVSQEVTEAFF.

J is TRBJ2-1 and V is TRBV27; 7 bases align to TRBD1. The CDR3 runs to 15 residues. The junction had 8 bases not matched to a gene; V was cut back by 6 bases and J by 3 bases. Germline lookup yields CDR1 MNHEY and CDR2 SMNVEV (reference sequence). The CDR3 nucleotides read TGTGCCAGCAGCTTAGGGGGCCTCGACTACAATGAGCAGTTCTTC. Amino acids: CASSLGGLDYNEQFF.

The chain couples TRBV9 to TRBJ1-5; the D gene is possibly TRBD1 (5 bases). CDR1 and CDR2 (germline): SGDLS, YYNGEE. V lost 0 bases and J lost 4, with 20 bases in between. The CDR3 extends over 18 amino acids. In DNA, the CDR3 is TGTGCCAGCAGCGTAGGTTCATCAGGACAAATACAGAATCAGCCCCAGCATTTT. Translated, it gives CASSVGSSGQIQNQPQHF. Based on the CDR3 plus reference TRBV9 and TRBJ1-5, the full variable domain is DSGVTQTPKHLITATGQRVTLRCSPRSGDLSVYWYQQSLDQGLQFLIQYYNGEERAKGNILERFSAQQFPDLHSELNLSSLELGDSALYFCASSVGSSGQIQNQPQHFGDGTRLSIL.

The chain carries TRBV5-8 and TRBJ2-7; perhaps TRBD1 as D (6 bases). There are 17 residues in the CDR3. V lost 1 base to trimming and J lost 0 bases, with 17 bases between them. Germline-derived CDR1 and CDR2 are SGHTS and YDEGEE. CDR3 DNA: TGTGCCAGCAGCTTGCGGTTAGTCACAGGGACCTCCTACGAGCAGTACTTC. As protein: CASSLRLVTGTSYEQYF.

The chain uses TRBV23-1 and TRBJ2-2, with D tentatively TRBD2 (6 bases). TRBV23-1 is identified as an open reading frame with a role that is uncertain. V gave up 8 bases and J gave up 2 bases, with 12 bases separating them. CDR3 size: 14 residues. The CDR3, as DNA: TGCGCCAGCGGCTCCGGGACTAACACCGGGGAGCTGTTTTTT. Translated, it gives CASGSGTNTGELFF.

The chain carries TRBV11-2 and TRBJ2-7, with D possibly matching TRBD2 (6 bases). Trimming cost V 1 base and J 5 bases, with 12 bases left between them. This CDR3 contains 14 residues. Germline values: CDR1 SGHAT, CDR2 FQNNGV. The CDR3 nucleotides read TGTGCCAGCAGCTTAGCTCTCGGGGGTAACGAGCAGTACTTC. Translating it yields CASSLALGGNEQYF.

This clone turned up a few times. The rearrangement links TRBV6-4 to TRBJ2-3; 12 bases fit TRBD2. Germline V gives CDR1 MRHNA, CDR2 SNTAGT. This CDR3 is built from 16 residues. V gave up 6 bases and J gave up 4 bases; unmatched junction bases: 8. The CDR3 loop is CASSPASGGGPDTQYF. CDR3 DNA sequence: TGTGCCAGCAGCCCCGCTAGCGGGGGGGGACCAGATACGCAGTATTTT.

The chain links TRBV29-1 to TRBJ1-1, with 8 bases matching TRBD1. The J segment lost 5 bases and the V segment lost 2 bases, leaving 7 bases of the junction unmatched. The germline V gene has CDR1 SQVTM and CDR2 ANQGSEA. The CDR3 runs to 14 residues. In nucleotides, the CDR3 is TGCAGCGTTGAACTGCGGACAGGGTGGACTGAAGCTTTCTTT. This translates into CSVELRTGWTEAFF.

This chain uses TRBV5-1 with TRBJ2-1; TRBD2 agrees at 10 bases. The CDR3 covers 15 residues. In germline, CDR1 is SGHRS, CDR2 YFSETQ. With 6 bases clipped from V and 1 base from J, the junction kept 4 bases outside the gene matches. CDR3 protein: CASKIAGGSYNEQFF. DNA of the CDR3: TGCGCCAGCAAAATAGCGGGGGGATCCTACAATGAGCAGTTCTTC.

The chain links TRBV4-3 to TRBJ2-5; D might be TRBD1 (5 bases). The V end lost 0 bases, the J end lost 2 bases, and 10 bases lay between the germline ends. Germline CDR1 reads LGHNA; CDR2 reads YSLEER. The CDR3 loop spans 15 amino acids. The CDR3, as DNA: TGCGCCAGCAGCCAAGACCGGACACAACAAGAGACCCAGTACTTC. It specifies CASSQDRTQQETQYF.

This chain uses TRBV5-1 with TRBJ2-2; D is unclear. V was cut by 0 bases and J by 3 bases, with 12 bases left in between. Germline lookup yields CDR1 SGHRS and CDR2 YFSETQ. The CDR3 has 16 amino acids. In DNA form, the CDR3 reads TGCGCCAGCAGCTTGGACGGTCTAGAACACACCGGGGAGCTGTTTTTT. This sequence encodes CASSLDGLEHTGELFF.

The chain employs TRBV7-2 and TRBJ2-1, with D maybe TRBD2 (5 bases). Germline-derived CDR1 and CDR2 are SGHTA and FQGNSA. V was pared by 5 bases and J by 8 bases, with 13 bases between. The CDR3 contains 13 residues. CDR3 loop: CASSLTRFDEQFF. CDR3 bases: TGTGCCAGCAGCCTAACTAGATTCGATGAGCAGTTCTTC.

This rearrangement joins TRBV19 to TRBJ2-7; D perhaps matches TRBD1 (5 bases). CDR3 size: 13 residues. Between the trimmed V and J ends, which lost 0 bases and 7 bases, there was a span of 10 bases. From germline, CDR1 is LNHDA and CDR2 SQIVND (reference sequence). In nucleotides, the CDR3 is TGTGCCAGTAGTATAGACAGGGTTGGAGAGCAGTACTTC. This gives the protein CASSIDRVGEQYF.

The chain couples TRBV27 to TRBJ2-2; D is possibly TRBD2 (5 bases). V was trimmed by 6 bases and J by 6 bases, leaving 20 bases between them. The CDR3 sequence is 16 residues long. Germline-derived CDR1 and CDR2 are MNHEY and SMNVEV (reference sequence). The CDR3 DNA is TGTGCCAGCAGCCAACTAGGTTATGTTGGAGCCGGGGAGCTGTTTTTT. Its protein is CASSQLGYVGAGELFF.

The chain uses TRBV9 and TRBJ2-5; tentative D call: TRBD2 (6 bases). CDR1 and CDR2 from the germline V gene are SGDLS and YYNGEE. The CDR3 length is 16 residues. Trimming cost V 2 bases and J 0 bases, with 14 bases left between them. The CDR3: CASSVRSSAYQETQYF. The CDR3, as DNA: TGTGCCAGCAGCGTGAGGTCTAGCGCATACCAAGAGACCCAGTACTTC.

The chain links TRBV7-9 to TRBJ2-3, with D perhaps matching TRBD2 (5 bases). V was shortened by 4 bases and J by 6 bases, with 11 bases between the two germline ends. Germline V gene sequence: CDR1 SEHNR, CDR2 FQNEAQ (reference sequence). The CDR3 has 13 residues. The DNA for the CDR3 is TGTGCCAGCAGCTCGGGGATGGGGGATACGCAGTATTTT. This sequence encodes CASSSGMGDTQYF. Filled out from reference TRBV7-9 and TRBJ2-3, the complete variable domain reads DTGVSQNPRHKITKRGQNVTFRCDPISEHNRLYWYRQTLGQGPEFLTYFQNEAQLEKSRLLSDRFSAERPKGSFSTLEIQRTEQGDSAMYLCASSSGMGDTQYFGPGTRLTVL.

A few counts support this clone. CDR3 residues: CASSQIGGTQYF. In DNA form, the CDR3 reads TGTGCCAGCAGCCAAATCGGTGGGACCCAGTACTTC. The chain combines TRBV16 with TRBJ2-5; unclear D gene. Trimming left V 2 bases short and J 7 bases short, with 8 bases between. The germline CDR1 and CDR2 sequences are KGHSY and FQNENV. The CDR3 runs to 12 residues.

The rearrangement links TRBV7-2 to TRBJ2-3; possibly TRBD2 for D (6 bases). The V gene's germline CDR1 is SGHTA and CDR2 FQGNSA. CDR3 length equals 14 residues. Between the trimmed V and J ends, which lost 1 base and 3 bases, there was a span of 8 bases. In DNA, the CDR3 is TGTGCCAGCAGCTTAGTGGCGGGAACAGATACGCAGTATTTT. Protein product: CASSLVAGTDTQYF.

This clone was seen only a few times. The identical CDR3 is also encoded by other nucleotide sequences in the sample. The rearrangement uses TRBV20-1 and TRBJ1-5; D is undetermined. V lost 1 base to trimming and J lost 7 bases, with 5 bases between them. This CDR3 region has 11 residues. CDR1 DFQATT and CDR2 SNEGSKA come from the germline V gene (reference sequence). The CDR3 DNA sequence: TGCAGTGCTAGAGCAGGCCAGCCCCAGCATTTT. Encoded protein: CSARAGQPQHF.